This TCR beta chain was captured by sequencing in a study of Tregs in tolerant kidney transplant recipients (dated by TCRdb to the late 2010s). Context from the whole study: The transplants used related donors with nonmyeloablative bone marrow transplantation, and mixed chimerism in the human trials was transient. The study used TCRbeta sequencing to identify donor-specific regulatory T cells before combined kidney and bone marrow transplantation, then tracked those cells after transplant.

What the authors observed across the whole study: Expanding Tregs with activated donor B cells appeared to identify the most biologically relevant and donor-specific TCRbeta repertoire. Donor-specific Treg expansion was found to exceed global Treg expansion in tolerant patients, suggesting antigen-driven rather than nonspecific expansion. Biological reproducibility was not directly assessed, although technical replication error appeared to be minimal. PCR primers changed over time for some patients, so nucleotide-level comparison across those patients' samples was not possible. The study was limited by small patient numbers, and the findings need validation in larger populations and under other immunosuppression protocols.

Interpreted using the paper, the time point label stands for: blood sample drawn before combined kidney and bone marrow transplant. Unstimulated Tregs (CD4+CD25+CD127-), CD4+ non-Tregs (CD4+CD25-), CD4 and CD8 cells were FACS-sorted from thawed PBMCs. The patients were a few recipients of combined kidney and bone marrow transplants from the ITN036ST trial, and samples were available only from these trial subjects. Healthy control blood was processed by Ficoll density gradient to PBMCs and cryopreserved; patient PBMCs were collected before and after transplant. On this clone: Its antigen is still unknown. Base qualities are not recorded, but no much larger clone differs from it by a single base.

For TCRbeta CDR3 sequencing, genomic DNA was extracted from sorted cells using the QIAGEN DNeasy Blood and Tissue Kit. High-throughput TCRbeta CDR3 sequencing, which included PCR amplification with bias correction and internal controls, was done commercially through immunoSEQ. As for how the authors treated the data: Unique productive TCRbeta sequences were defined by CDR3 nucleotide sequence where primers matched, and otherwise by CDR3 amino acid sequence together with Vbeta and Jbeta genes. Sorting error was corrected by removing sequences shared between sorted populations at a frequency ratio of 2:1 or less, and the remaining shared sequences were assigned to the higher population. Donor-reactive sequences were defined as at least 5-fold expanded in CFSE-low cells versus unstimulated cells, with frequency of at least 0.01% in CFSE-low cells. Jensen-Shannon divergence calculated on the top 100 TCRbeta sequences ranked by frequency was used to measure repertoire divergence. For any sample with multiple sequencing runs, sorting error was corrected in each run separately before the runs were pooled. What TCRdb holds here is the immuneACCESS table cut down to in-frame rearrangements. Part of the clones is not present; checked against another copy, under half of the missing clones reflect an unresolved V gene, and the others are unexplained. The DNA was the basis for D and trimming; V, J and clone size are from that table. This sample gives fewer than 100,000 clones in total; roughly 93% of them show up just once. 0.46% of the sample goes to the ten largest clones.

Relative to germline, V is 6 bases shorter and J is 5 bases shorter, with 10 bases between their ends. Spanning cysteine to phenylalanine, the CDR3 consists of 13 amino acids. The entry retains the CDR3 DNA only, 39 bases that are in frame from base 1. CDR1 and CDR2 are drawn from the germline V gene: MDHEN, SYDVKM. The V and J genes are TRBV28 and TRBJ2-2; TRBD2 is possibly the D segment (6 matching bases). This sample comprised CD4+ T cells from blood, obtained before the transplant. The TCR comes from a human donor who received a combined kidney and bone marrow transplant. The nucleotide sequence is TGTGCCAGCAGCCCCGCGGGGACCGGGGAGCTGTTTTTT. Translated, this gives CASSPAGTGELFF.